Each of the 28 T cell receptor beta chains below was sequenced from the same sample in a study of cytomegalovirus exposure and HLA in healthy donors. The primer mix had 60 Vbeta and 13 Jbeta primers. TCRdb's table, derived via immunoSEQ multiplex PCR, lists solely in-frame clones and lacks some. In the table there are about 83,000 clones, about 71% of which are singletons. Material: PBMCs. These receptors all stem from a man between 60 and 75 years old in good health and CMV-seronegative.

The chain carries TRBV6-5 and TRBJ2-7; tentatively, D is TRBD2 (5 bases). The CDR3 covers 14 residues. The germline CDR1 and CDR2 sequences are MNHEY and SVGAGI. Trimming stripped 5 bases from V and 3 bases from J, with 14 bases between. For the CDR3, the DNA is TGTGCCAGCAGTCTCCGTAGGGAGCACTACGAGCAGTACTTC. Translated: CASSLRREHYEQYF.

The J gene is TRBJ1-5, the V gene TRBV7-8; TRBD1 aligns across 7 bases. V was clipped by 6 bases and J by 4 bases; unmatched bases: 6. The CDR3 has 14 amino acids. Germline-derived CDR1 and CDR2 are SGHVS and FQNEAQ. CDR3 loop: CASSRQGPNQPQHF. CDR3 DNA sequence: TGTGCCAGCAGTCGACAGGGCCCTAATCAGCCCCAGCATTTT.

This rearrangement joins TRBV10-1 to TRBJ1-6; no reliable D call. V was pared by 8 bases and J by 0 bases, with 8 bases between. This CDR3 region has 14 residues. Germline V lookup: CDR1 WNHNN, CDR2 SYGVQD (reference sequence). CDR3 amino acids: CASPPGSYNSPLHF. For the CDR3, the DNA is TGCGCCAGCCCACCCGGCTCCTATAATTCACCCCTCCACTTT.

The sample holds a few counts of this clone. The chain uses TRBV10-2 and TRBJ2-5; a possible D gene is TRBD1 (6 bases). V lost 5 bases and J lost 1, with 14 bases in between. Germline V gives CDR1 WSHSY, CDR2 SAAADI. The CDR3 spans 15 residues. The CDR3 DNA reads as TGCGCCAGCAGTCAAGAGGGGACACTCCAAGAGACCCAGTACTTC. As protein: CASSQEGTLQETQYF.

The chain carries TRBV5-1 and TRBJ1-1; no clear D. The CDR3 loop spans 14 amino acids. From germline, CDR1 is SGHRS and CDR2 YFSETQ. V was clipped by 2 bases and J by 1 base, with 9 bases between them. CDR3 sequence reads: CASSLPAGNTEAFF. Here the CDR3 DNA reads TGCGCCAGCAGCTTACCGGCGGGGAACACTGAAGCTTTCTTT. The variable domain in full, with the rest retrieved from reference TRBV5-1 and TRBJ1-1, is KAGVTQTPRYLIKTRGQQVTLSCSPISGHRSVSWYQQTPGQGLQFLFEYFSETQRNKGNFPGRFSGRQFSNSRSEMNVSTLELGDSALYLCASSLPAGNTEAFFGQGTRLTVV.

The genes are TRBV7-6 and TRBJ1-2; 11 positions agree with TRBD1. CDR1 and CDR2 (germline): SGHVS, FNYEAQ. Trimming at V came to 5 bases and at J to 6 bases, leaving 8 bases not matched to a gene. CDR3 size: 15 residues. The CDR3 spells CASSPRTGGANGYTF. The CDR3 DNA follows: TGTGCCAGCAGCCCCCGGACAGGGGGCGCAAATGGCTACACCTTC.

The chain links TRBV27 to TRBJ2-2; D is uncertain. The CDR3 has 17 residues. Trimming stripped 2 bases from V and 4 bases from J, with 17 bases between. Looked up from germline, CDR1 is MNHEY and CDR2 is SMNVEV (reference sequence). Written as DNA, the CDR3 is TGTGCCAGCAGTTTAAGTTCCGGGTTCAGCAGCACCGGGGAGCTGTTTTTT. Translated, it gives CASSLSSGFSSTGELFF.

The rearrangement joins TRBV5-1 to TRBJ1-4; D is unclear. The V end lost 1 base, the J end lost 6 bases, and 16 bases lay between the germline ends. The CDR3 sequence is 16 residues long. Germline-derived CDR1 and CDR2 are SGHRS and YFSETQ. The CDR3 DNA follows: TGCGCCAGCAGCTTGATGCCTCAAAGCGGGGATGAAAAACTGTTTTTT. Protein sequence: CASSLMPQSGDEKLFF.

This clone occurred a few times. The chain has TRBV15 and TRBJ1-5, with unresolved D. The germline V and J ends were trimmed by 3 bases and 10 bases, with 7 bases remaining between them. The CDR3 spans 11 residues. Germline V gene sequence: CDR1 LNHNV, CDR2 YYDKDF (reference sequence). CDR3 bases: TGTGCCACCAGCAGCGGCGGTCCCCAGCATTTT. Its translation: CATSSGGPQHF. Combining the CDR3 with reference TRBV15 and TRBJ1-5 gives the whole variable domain DAMVIQNPRYQVTQFGKPVTLSCSQTLNHNVMYWYQQKSSQAPKLLFHYYDKDFNNEADTPDNFQSRRPNTSFCFLDIRSPGLGDTAMYLCATSSGGPQHFGDGTRLSIL.

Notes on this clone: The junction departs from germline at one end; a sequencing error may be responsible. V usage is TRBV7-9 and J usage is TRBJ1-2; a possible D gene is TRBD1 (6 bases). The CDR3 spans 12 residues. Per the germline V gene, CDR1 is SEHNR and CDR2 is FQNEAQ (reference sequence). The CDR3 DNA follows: TGTTCCAGCAGCTTAGGGGGGGACGGCTACACCTTC. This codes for CSSSLGGDGYTF.

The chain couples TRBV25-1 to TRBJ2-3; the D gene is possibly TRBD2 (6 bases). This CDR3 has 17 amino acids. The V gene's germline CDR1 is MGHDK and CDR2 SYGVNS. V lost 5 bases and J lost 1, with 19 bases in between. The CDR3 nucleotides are TGTGCCAGCAGTCGACACGGGAGAGAAGGGGGCACAGATACGCAGTATTTT. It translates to CASSRHGREGGTDTQYF.

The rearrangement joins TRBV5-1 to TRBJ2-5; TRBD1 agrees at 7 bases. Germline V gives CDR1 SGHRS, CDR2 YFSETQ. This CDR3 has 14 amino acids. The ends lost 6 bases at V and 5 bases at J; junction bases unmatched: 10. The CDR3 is CASNTNRGGETQYF. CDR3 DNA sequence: TGCGCCAGCAACACAAACAGGGGCGGTGAGACCCAGTACTTC.

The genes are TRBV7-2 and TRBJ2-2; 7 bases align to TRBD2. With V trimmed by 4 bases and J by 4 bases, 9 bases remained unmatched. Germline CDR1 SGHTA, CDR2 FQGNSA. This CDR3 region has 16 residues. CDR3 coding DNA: TGTGCCAGCAGCTCCAGGACTAGGGCGGGCACCGGGGAGCTGTTTTTT. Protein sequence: CASSSRTRAGTGELFF. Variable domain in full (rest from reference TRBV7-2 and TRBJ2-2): GAGVSQSPSNKVTEKGKDVELRCDPISGHTALYWYRQSLGQGLEFLIYFQGNSAPDKSGLPSDRFSAERTGGSVSTLTIQRTQQEDSAVYLCASSSRTRAGTGELFFGEGSRLTVL.

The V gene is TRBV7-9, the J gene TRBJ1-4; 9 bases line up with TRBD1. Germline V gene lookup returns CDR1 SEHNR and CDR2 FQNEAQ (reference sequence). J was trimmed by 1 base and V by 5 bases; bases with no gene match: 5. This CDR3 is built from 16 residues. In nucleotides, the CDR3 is TGTGCCAGCAGCCCCAACAGGGGGCTAACTAATGAAAAACTGTTTTTT. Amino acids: CASSPNRGLTNEKLFF.

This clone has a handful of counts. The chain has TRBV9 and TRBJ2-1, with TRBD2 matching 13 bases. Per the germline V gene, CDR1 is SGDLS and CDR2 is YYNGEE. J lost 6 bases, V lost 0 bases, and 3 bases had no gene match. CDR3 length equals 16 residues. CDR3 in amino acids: CASSVALAGGPNEQFF. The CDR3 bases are TGTGCCAGCAGCGTAGCACTAGCGGGAGGGCCCAATGAGCAGTTCTTC.

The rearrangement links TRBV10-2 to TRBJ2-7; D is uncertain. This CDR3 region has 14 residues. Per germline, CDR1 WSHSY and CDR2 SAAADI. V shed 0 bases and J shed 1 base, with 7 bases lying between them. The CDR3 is CASSESYSSYEQYF. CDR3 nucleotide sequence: TGCGCCAGCAGTGAGTCCTATTCATCCTACGAGCAGTACTTC.

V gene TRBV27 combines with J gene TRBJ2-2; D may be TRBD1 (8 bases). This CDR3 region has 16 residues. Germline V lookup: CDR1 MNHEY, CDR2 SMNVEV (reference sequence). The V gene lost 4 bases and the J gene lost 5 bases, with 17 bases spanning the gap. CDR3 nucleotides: TGTGCCAGCAGTTCAACTAACAGGGGGGGAACCGGGGAGCTGTTTTTT. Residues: CASSSTNRGGTGELFF.

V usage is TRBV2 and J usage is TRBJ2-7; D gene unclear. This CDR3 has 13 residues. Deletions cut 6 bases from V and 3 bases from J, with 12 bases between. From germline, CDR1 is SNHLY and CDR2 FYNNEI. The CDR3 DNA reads TGTGCCAGCAGAGTTGTTTCAGTCTACGAGCAGTACTTC. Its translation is CASRVVSVYEQYF.

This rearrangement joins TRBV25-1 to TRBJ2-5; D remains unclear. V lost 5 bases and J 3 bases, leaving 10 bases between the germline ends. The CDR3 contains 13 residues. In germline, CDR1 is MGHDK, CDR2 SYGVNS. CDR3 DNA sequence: TGTGCCAGCAGTCCCGCGGATGAAGAGACCCAGTACTTC. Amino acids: CASSPADEETQYF.

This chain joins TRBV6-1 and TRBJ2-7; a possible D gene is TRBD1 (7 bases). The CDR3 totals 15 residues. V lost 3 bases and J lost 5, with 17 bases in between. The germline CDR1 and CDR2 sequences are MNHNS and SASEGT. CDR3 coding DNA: TGTGCCAGCAGTGATCAGGAGGGGGCGGGTGACGAGCAGTACTTC. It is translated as CASSDQEGAGDEQYF.

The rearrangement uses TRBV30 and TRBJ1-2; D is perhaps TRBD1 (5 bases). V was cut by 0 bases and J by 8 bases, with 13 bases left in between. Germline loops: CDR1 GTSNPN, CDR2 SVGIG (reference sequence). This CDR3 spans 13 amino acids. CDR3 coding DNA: TGTGCCTGGAGTGTAGGCCAGGGAAAAGGCTACACCTTC. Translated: CAWSVGQGKGYTF.

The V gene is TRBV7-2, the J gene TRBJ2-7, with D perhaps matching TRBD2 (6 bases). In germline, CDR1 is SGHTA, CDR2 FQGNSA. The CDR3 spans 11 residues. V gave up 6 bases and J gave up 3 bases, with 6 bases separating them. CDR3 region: CASRGGYEQYF. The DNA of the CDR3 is TGTGCCAGCAGGGGGGGCTACGAGCAGTACTTC.

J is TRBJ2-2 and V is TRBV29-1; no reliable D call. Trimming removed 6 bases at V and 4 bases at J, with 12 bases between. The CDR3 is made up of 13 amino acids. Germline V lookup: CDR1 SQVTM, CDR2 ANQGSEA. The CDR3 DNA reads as TGCAGCGTAGGAACAGTGGGCACCGGGGAGCTGTTTTTT. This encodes CSVGTVGTGELFF.

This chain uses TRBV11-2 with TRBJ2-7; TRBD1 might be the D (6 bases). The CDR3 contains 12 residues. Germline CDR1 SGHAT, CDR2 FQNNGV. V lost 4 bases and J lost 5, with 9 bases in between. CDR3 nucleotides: TGTGCCAGCAGCTCCAGGGGCAACGAGCAGTACTTC. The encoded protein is CASSSRGNEQYF.

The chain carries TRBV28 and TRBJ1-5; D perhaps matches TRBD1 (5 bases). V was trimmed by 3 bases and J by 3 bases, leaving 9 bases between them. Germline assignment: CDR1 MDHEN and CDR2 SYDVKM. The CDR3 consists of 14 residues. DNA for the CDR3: TGTGCCAGCAGTTTGTTCAGGGACAATCAGCCCCAGCATTTT. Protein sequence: CASSLFRDNQPQHF.

The CDR3 loop reads CASILGLGLREQYF. CDR3 DNA: TGTGCCAGCATCCTGGGACTAGGACTACGGGAGCAGTACTTC. This rearrangement joins TRBV6-1 to TRBJ2-7; 8 nucleotides align to TRBD2. Germline trimming cut 7 bases from V and 7 bases from J; bases unmatched to any gene: 12. CDR1 is MNHNS and CDR2 is SASEGT in the germline V gene. There are 14 residues in the CDR3.

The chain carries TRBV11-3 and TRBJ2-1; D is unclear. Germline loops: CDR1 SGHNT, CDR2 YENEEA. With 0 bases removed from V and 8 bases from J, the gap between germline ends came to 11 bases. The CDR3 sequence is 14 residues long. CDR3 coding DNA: TGTGCCAGCAGCTTAGATGCTAAGCACCATGAGCAGTTCTTC. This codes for CASSLDAKHHEQFF.

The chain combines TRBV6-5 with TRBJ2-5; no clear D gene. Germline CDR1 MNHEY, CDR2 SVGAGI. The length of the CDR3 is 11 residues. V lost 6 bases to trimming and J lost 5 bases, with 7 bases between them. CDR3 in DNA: TGTGCCAGCAGACTCTTGGAGACCCAGTACTTC. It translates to CASRLLETQYF.